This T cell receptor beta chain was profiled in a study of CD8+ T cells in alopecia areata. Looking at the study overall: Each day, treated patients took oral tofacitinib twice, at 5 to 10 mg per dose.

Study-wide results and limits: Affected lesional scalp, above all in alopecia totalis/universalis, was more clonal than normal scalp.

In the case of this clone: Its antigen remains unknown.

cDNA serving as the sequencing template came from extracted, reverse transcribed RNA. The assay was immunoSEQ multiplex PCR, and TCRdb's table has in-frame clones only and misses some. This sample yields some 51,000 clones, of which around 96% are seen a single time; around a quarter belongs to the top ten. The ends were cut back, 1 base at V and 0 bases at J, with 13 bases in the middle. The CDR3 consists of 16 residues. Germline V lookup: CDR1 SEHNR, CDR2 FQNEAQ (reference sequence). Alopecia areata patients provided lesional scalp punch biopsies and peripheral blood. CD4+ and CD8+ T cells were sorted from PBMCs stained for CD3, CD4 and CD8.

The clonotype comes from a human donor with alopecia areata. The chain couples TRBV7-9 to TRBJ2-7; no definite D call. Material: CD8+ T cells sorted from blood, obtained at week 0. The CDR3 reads CASSLGPFGPSYEQYF. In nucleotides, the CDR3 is TGTGCCAGCAGCTTAGGCCCATTTGGACCCTCCTACGAGCAGTACTTC.